The clone carrying this TCR beta chain was detected only a few times. Its antigen is undetermined. Sorting that relied on CD45RO/CCR7/CD25/CD127/CD95/CD27 yielded CD4+ naive, central memory, regulatory and stem cell-like memory cells. The authors reverse transcribed all of the isolated RNA, so sequencing captured expressed TCRB transcripts. Measured with immunoSEQ multiplex PCR; TCRdb has only the in-frame clones, and not every one. The table has about 230,000 clones, around 15% seen once. The record originates from a study of beta chain features in type 1 diabetes. About the study: Similarity in age, gender and cell yields was seen between patients and healthy donors.

Regarding the study as a whole: Across patients, naive, central memory and Treg TCRB repertoires exhibited apparently greater similarity than was observed across healthy donors. Within each of all four CD4+ subsets, Type 1 diabetes patients had TCRB CDR3s that were moderately but significantly shorter. Whether HLA type influences TCRB rearrangement remained unresolved here.

Germline V gives CDR1 SGHNT, CDR2 YYREEE (reference sequence). The CDR3 is made up of 15 amino acids. V was clipped by 0 bases and J by 5 bases, with 14 bases between them. The rearrangement links TRBV5-4 to TRBJ2-5; weak D call: TRBD1 (6 bases). This receptor was obtained from a man aged 25 to 40 with type 1 diabetes. Sequencing was done on a sample of naive CD4+ T cells from blood. In nucleotides, the CDR3 is TGTGCCAGCAGCTTGGTCTTACAGGGCCGGGAGACCCAGTACTTC. Its protein product is CASSLVLQGRETQYF. The complete variable domain, with remaining parts taken from reference TRBV5-4 and TRBJ2-5, reads ETGVTQSPTHLIKTRGQQVTLRCSSQSGHNTVSWYQQALGQGPQFIFQYYREEENGRGNFPPRFSGLQFPNYSSELNVNALELDDSALYLCASSLVLQGRETQYFGPGTRLLVL.